Sequencing of this TCR beta chain was carried out in a study of T cell responses to AZD1222 COVID-19 vaccine listed by TCRdb under 2021. Some background on the complete study: AZD1222 recipients with second doses at about 4 weeks or about 12 weeks were pooled, because spike-specific TCR depth and breadth did not differ between schedules. A total of 230 to 250 trial participants underwent TCR sequencing, of whom some 210 received two doses of AZD1222 and approximately 25 received two doses of the MenACWY control vaccine. Trial participants were enrolled into age subgroups of 18-55, 56-69 and 70-plus years, which contained about 150, 27 and 61 TCR-sequenced participants, respectively.

The full study reports these points: Participants were mostly white British, with more females than males. The authors suggested clonal diversity may have been underestimated. Because no samples from the day 14 peak response were available, repertoires could be characterized only after the peak T cell response. The vaccine-associated CD4 TCRs covered the entire spike protein, and the dominant responses fell in regions 160-218 and 743-854. Reportedly, close to half of the unique spike-specific TCRs recognized epitopes lying outside the regions that are mutated in the B.1.351 and B.1.1.7 variants. Only five or six AZD1222 recipients were SARS-CoV-2 seropositive at baseline, limiting conclusions about previously exposed vaccinees. Spike-specific TCR breadth and depth rose significantly after two AZD1222 doses compared with day 0 and with MenACWY recipients. The 56-69-year group was small, and its depth increase did not reach significance, likely because of low power.

As regards this clone: Its antigen is unknown. Per-nucleotide qualities are absent, and no much larger clonotype sits a single base away.

The CDR3 regions of human TCRbeta chains were analyzed by immunosequencing. The study's processing was this. Repertoire TCRs were matched against a reference library of SARS-CoV-2-specific TCRs generated with the MIRA antigen-specificity platform. Breadth was defined as the fraction of unique TCRs that were SARS-CoV-2-associated. Depth was defined as the fraction of total T cells that were SARS-CoV-2-associated. Using the MIRA data, each spike-specific TCR was mapped to the spike region that the TCR reacts to and placed in a CD4 or CD8 class. Log10-transformed breadth and depth values were compared by one-way ANOVA with Sidak's multiple comparisons tests. TCRdb retrieved this table from immuneACCESS and kept in-frame rearrangements only. Not all clones are present; in checked studies, unresolved V genes account for under half, and no reason is known for the remainder. The V and J calls and clone size were taken over from that table, and D and trimming were inferred from the DNA. Here the sample has nearly 90,000 clones; 88% occur a single time. The ten top clones hold 5.8% of the sample.

The time point label corresponds to: baseline before first vaccination. Vaccinee samples were obtained from the UK trials COV001 and COV002, which included a single-blind randomized controlled phase 2/3 trial of AZD1222 (ChAdOx1 nCoV-19) in healthy adults. For TCRbeta chain sequencing, PBMC samples were collected from trial participants at day 0 and at day 28 after the second dose. Trimming removed 3 bases from V and 5 bases from J, leaving 15 bases between the germline ends. As encoded in the germline V gene, CDR1 is SGDLS while CDR2 is YYNGEE. Measured from the cysteine to the phenylalanine, the CDR3 is 15 residues long. The CDR3 DNA has 45 bases and is translated from base 1.

The sequence is built from TRBV9 and TRBJ2-1; no confident D gene assignment can be made. The input for sequencing was peripheral blood, taken on day 0 of AZD1222 vaccination. This TCR derives from an adult in good health. CDR3 loop: CASSDRAAPNNEQFF. The base sequence is TGTGCCAGCAGCGACCGTGCGGCACCGAACAATGAGCAGTTCTTC.